This T cell receptor beta chain was recorded in a study of cytomegalovirus exposure and HLA in healthy donors. Study context: Among about 179 million T cells, an earlier analysis found 117 million unique TCR beta sequences. Membership in the Caucasian-associated ancestry cluster was found for 65% to 85% of almost 400 genotyped donors. Study-level findings and limits: Associated with cytomegalovirus, according to the listing, were 150 to 200 TCR beta chains. Previously analyzed data showed that most TCR beta V segments were productive at a frequency of about 87% or about 30%.

With 60 Vbeta and 13 Jbeta primers, the PCR was carried out. Data came from immunoSEQ multiplex PCR; TCRdb stores just in-frame clones and leaves some out. The sample has around 150,000 clones, more than 55% seen once. As concerns this clone: Antigen unknown.

The length of the CDR3 is 13 residues. V gave up 7 bases and J gave up 6 bases, with 12 bases separating them. CDR1 is SGHNT, CDR2 YENEEA, per germline. This receptor was obtained from a woman between 55 and 75 years old in good health and CMV-seronegative. The material sequenced was PBMCs. The V gene is TRBV11-3, the J gene TRBJ2-2; D uncertain. CDR3 in DNA: TGTGCCAGCACCCTTACCGGTGCCGGGGAGCTGTTTTTT. Protein: CASTLTGAGELFF. Filled out from reference TRBV11-3 and TRBJ2-2, the complete variable domain reads EAGVVQSPRYKIIEKKQPVAFWCNPISGHNTLYWYLQNLGQGPELLIRYENEEAVDDSQLPKDRFSAERLKGVDSTLKIQPAELGDSAVYLCASTLTGAGELFFGEGSRLTVL.